Following are 4 T cell receptor beta chains from one sample sequenced in a study of blood T cell repertoires in COVID-19 (dated by TCRdb to 2018 to 2020). Library preparation employed the immunoSEQ multiplex PCR assay. Here the immuneACCESS table is served through TCRdb, limited to in-frame sequences with V and J called. Missing clones are a known gap in these copies; in checked studies unresolved V genes cover under half, and the rest lacks a known reason. In this sample the table shows around 400,000 clones, 70% to 90% of which occur a single time. Of the sample, under 3% is held by the ten largest clones. Material for sequencing was peripheral blood. These receptor sequences come from a woman in her fifties or sixties with COVID-19, enrolled during active disease.

The chain carries TRBV30 and TRBJ1-2; D is perhaps TRBD1 (5 bases). V was trimmed by 7 bases and J by 7 bases, leaving 16 bases between them. Germline values: CDR1 GTSNPN, CDR2 SVGIG (reference sequence). The CDR3 spans 12 residues. The DNA of the CDR3 is TGTGCCTTGGGTGGCCGGGGGGGTGGCTACACCTTC. The encoded protein is CALGGRGGGYTF.

The rearrangement joins TRBV28 to TRBJ2-1; tentatively, D is TRBD1 (5 bases). The CDR3 consists of 14 residues. The V end lost 4 bases, the J end lost 9 bases, and 16 bases lay between the germline ends. Germline V gives CDR1 MDHEN, CDR2 SYDVKM. CDR3 nucleotides: TGTGCCAGCAGTTACCCAGGGAAGGGTGGTGAGCAGTTCTTC. This gives the protein CASSYPGKGGEQFF.

This clone was counted a single time. Distinct nucleotide sequences in the sample also encode this CDR3. The chain joins TRBV7-2 to TRBJ2-7, with D perhaps matching TRBD1 (6 bases). The V and J ends lost 3 bases and 1 base respectively, with 10 bases between them. The CDR3 runs to 14 residues. Germline CDR1 SGHTA, CDR2 FQGNSA. The CDR3 DNA reads as TGTGCCAGCAGCTTGGGGGCCGGATCCTACGAGCAGTACTTC. This codes for CASSLGAGSYEQYF.

The chain employs TRBV7-2 and TRBJ2-2, with 7 bases aligning to TRBD1. This CDR3 contains 16 residues. The germline V gene encodes CDR1 SGHTA and CDR2 FQGNSA. V lost 2 bases to trimming and J lost 5 bases; unmatched junction nucleotides: 8. DNA of the CDR3: TGTGCCAGCAGCTTACGTCCCGGGACAGTTACCGGGGAGCTGTTTTTT. This gives the protein CASSLRPGTVTGELFF.